This TCR beta chain was sequenced during a study of blood T cell repertoires in COVID-19 (dated by TCRdb to about 2020). Notes on the research overall: Collaborator samples came from the United States, Italy and Spain and covered acute and convalescent phases of COVID-19. The prospective study material was composed of cDNA or gDNA derived from T cells, B-cell-depleted T cells, or PBMCs. Deeply sampled blood TCRbeta repertoires from subjects exposed to, actively infected with, or recovered from COVID-19 were included in the dataset. The repertoires were released in a freely available public database meant as a resource for research on the immune response to SARS-CoV-2. The samples were drawn from the first 160 participants of the ongoing ImmuneRACE study and from 950 to 1,500 subjects provided by 6 global collaborators. The sample metadata nearly always contained a de-identified subject ID, COVID-19 status, age in years and sex. Where available, HLA class I and class II types were obtained from metadata supplied by the sample provider rather than from assay-based typing.

The study at large found these results: The amount of clinical and demographic metadata varied by source and participant and was provided uncurated.

Sequences GTSNPN (CDR1) and SVGIG (CDR2) are obtained from the germline V gene (reference sequence). V is pruned by 5 bases and J by 6 bases, leaving 3 bases of the junction without a gene match. The CDR3 numbers 12 residues from cysteine through phenylalanine. This entry keeps only the CDR3 DNA: 36 bases, framed from base 1. TCRbeta CDR3 regions were amplified from genomic DNA using the immunoSEQ Assay, a bias-controlled multiplex PCR. Under the source paper's analysis protocol: The number of nucleated cells in each sample was estimated by amplification of reference gene primers within the assay. To quantify the absolute abundance of each unique TCRbeta CDR3 rearrangement, sequence reads were collapsed and filtered. For each sample, productive Simpson clonality was calculated as the square root of Simpson's diversity index over productive rearrangements. TCRdb limited this immuneACCESS table to in-frame rearrangements with V and J called. A share of clones is missing; checked studies link under half to unresolved V genes, and the rest is unexplained. Clone size and V and J calls were adopted from that table, with D and trimming inferred from the DNA. The sample contains 350,000 or so clones, about 87% of them found a single time. The biggest ten clones account for approximately 1.6% of the sample.

At one collaborating source in Seattle, patients were enrolled during active infection and were followed longitudinally through the course of disease. Whole blood was collected in K2EDTA tubes by collaborating institutions according to the institutions' own protocols. Collaborator samples were shipped for TCRbeta analysis as frozen whole blood, isolated PBMCs, or DNA extracted from either sample type. For this clone: Its cognate antigen has yet to be identified. The input lacks base qualities; no much larger clone sits a single base away.

Sequenced material: peripheral blood. The sequence links TRBV30 to TRBJ2-1; 8 central nucleotides agree with TRBD1. The TCR originated in a woman aged 25 to 39 with COVID-19, enrolled during active disease. The CDR3 region: CAWDRGGNEQFF. The base sequence is TGTGCCTGGGACAGGGGTGGCAATGAGCAGTTCTTC.